This T cell receptor (beta chain) was recovered during a study of regulatory T cells in long-lasting Graves disease. General study findings and limits: A limited number of samples was an acknowledged limitation. The persistent group shared 3,000 or so public clonotypes, more than the approximately 1,000 shared by new patients. Persistent disease preferred TRBV28, TRBJ1-2 and TRBJ2-5.

The CDR3 runs to 14 residues. Trimming pared 6 bases from V and 2 bases from J, leaving 13 bases between. HTBI primers from iRepertoire and Arm-PCR of CDR3 regions yielded the TCR beta libraries. TCRdb recomputed calls from the multiplex PCR reads with MiXCR, one row per CDR3 protein. Altogether about 660,000 distinct CDR3 sequences are present, approximately 29% being singletons, with the ten largest covering about two fifths. The time point here: persistent/refractory GD, antithyroid drugs over 5 years with positive TRAb. Making the TCR library involved RNA that had been extracted from PBMCs. For this clonotype: Antigen: not known. Just one base apart from a much larger clone, this may be a read error.

The TCR sequence derives from a female donor with Graves disease. The chain joins TRBV12-3 or TRBV12-4 to TRBJ1-2; D gene ambiguous. Sample: peripheral blood mononuclear cells (PBMCs), taken when the disease was refractory, from a patient treated with antithyroid drugs. CDR3 in DNA: TGTGCCAGCAGGTCCTCCTCCGGGAACTATGGCTACACCTTC. This sequence encodes CASRSSSGNYGYTF.